The entry below describes one TCR beta chain. What it recognizes is unknown. The data stem from a study of cytomegalovirus exposure and HLA in healthy donors. In the study overall: A data release that came early held some 79 million unique TCRs from HLA-typed donors.

General study findings and limits: Evidence from a later analysis indicated that most CMV-associated TCR beta chains looked HLA-restricted.

Primers for the PCR totalled 60 Vbeta and 13 Jbeta. Generated by immunoSEQ multiplex PCR, the TCRdb table keeps only in-frame clones and is missing some. The sample carries 130,000 to 150,000 clones, approximately 79% recorded once. This CDR3 spans 15 amino acids. Germline V gene lookup returns CDR1 SGHTA and CDR2 FQGTGA. Deletions cut 1 base from V and 7 bases from J, with 16 bases between. This rearrangement joins TRBV7-3 to TRBJ2-5; possibly TRBD2 for D (7 bases). The TCR originated in a woman aged 25 to 39 in good health and CMV-seronegative. Sequencing used PBMCs. CDR3 nucleotide sequence: TGTGCCAGCAGCTTAAATGGGGGGGCTGGAGGGACCCAGTACTTC. Residues: CASSLNGGAGGTQYF.